This T cell receptor beta chain was identified in a study of beta chain features in type 1 diabetes. Findings and caveats of the study: TCRB CDR3s were moderately but significantly shorter in Type 1 diabetes patients in all four CD4+ subsets. In comparison with healthy donors, patients had naive, central memory and Treg TCRB repertoires that appeared more similar.

Every isolated RNA sample was fully reverse transcribed, so sequencing captured expressed TCRB transcripts. TCRdb's copy holds only in-frame clones and misses some; the assay was immunoSEQ multiplex PCR. The sample yields hundreds of thousands of clones, 11% to 15% seen once. Of note for this clone: Its specificity is unknown.

The junction had 4 bases not matched to a gene; V was cut back by 7 bases and J by 1 base. Germline V gene sequence: CDR1 SQVTM, CDR2 ANQGSEA. The CDR3 spans 13 residues. The specimen was naive CD4+ T cells from blood. The V call is TRBV29-1, the J call TRBJ2-3; 8 nucleotides align to TRBD1. This clonotype originated in a man between 18 and 29 years old with type 1 diabetes. This chain's CDR3 is CSDDRGGTDTQYF. CDR3 nucleotide sequence: TGCAGCGATGACAGGGGAGGCACAGATACGCAGTATTTT.